The next 3 T cell receptor beta chains were all read from a single sample in a study of cytomegalovirus exposure and HLA in healthy donors. The PCR was carried out with 60 Vbeta primers and 13 Jbeta primers. The protocol was immunoSEQ multiplex PCR, while the TCRdb copy is restricted to in-frame clones and leaves out a portion. In the table there are around 120,000 clones, approximately 82% of which are singletons. Material for sequencing was PBMCs. The source of these receptors is a man aged 45-60 years in good health and CMV-seronegative.

The chain uses TRBV10-3 and TRBJ2-2, with a possible D match to TRBD2 (6 bases). CDR3 length equals 18 residues. Germline V gene data show CDR1 as ENHRY and CDR2 as SYGVKD. Trimming left V 0 bases short and J 5 bases short, with 19 bases between. This chain's CDR3 is CAISESTRRGGRTGELFF. CDR3 nucleotides: TGTGCCATCAGTGAGTCGACTAGGAGGGGTGGACGGACCGGGGAGCTGTTTTTT.

CDR3 sequence (DNA): TGTGCCAGCAGCCCCGAGGATTGGGGGCTGAGTTCACCCCTCCACTTT. As protein: CASSPEDWGLSSPLHF. The chain carries TRBV4-2 and TRBJ1-6; D is perhaps TRBD1 (6 bases). The CDR3 has 16 residues. Trimming pared 4 bases from V and 9 bases from J, leaving 19 bases between. Per the germline V gene, CDR1 is LGHNA and CDR2 is YNFKEQ.

Concerning this clone itself: Compared with germline, one end of the junction differs, possibly owing to a read error. The sample has other DNA sequences that encode this CDR3 too. The chain's CDR3 is CASSEQGLYSPLHF. For the CDR3, the DNA is TGTGCCAGCAGTGAACAGGGGCTATATTCCCCCCTCCACTTT. The genes are TRBV6-1 and TRBJ1-6; D is perhaps TRBD1 (6 bases). Germline CDR1 and CDR2: MNHNS and SASEGT. This CDR3 has 14 residues.